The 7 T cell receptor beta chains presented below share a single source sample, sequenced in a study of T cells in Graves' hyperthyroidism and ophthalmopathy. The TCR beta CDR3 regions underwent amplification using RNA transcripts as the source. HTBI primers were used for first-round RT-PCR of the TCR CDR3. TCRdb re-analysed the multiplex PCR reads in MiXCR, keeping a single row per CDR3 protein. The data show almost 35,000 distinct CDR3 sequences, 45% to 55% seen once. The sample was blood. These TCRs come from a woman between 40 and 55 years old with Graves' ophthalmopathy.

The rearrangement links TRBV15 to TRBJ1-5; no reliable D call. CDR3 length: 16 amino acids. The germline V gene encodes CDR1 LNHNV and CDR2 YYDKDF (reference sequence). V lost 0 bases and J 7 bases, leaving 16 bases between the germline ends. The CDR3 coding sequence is TGTGCCACCAGCAGAGATCTAGGATCGGTGGGGCAGCCCCAGCATTTT. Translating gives CATSRDLGSVGQPQHF.

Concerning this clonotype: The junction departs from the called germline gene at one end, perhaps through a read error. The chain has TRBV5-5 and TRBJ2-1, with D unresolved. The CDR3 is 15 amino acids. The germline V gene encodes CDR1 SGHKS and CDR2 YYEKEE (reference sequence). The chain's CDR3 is CASSQDGNRLNDQFF. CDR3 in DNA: TGTGCCAGCAGCCAAGACGGTAACCGGCTCAATGATCAGTTCTTC.

The CDR3 sequence is CASSFGLNYEQYF. DNA of the CDR3: TGTGCCAGCAGTTTCGGACTGAACTACGAGCAGTACTTC. The chain couples TRBV7-9 to TRBJ2-7, with a possible D match to TRBD2 (5 bases). Germline V gives CDR1 SEHNR, CDR2 FQNEAQ (reference sequence). The CDR3 spans 13 residues. Trimming pared 6 bases from V and 3 bases from J, leaving 12 bases between.

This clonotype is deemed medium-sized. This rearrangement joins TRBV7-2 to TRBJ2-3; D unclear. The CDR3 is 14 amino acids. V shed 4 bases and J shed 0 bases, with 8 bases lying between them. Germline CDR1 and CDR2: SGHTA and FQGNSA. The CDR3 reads CASSSRRSTDTQYF. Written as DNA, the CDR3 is TGTGCCAGCAGCTCCCGCAGGAGCACAGATACGCAGTATTTT.

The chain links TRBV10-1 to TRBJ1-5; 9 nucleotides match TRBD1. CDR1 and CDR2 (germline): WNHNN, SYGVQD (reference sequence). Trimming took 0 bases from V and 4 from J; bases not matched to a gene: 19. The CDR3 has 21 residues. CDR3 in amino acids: CASSESSKLSGTGKVNQPQHF. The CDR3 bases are TGCGCCAGCAGTGAGTCTTCGAAGTTGTCGGGGACAGGGAAGGTGAATCAGCCCCAGCATTTT.

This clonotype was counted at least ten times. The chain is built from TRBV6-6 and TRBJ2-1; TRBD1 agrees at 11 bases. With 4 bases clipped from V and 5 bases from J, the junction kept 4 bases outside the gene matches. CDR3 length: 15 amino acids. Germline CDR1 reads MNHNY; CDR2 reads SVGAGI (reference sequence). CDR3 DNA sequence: TGTGCCAGCAGTTTATGGGACAGGGGGAACAATGAGCAGTTCTTC. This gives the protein CASSLWDRGNNEQFF.

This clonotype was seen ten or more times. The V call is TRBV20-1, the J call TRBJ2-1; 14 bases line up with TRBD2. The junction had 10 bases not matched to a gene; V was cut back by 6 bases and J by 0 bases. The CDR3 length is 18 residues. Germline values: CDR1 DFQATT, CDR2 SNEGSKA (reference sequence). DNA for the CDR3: TGCAGTGCCACAACTATTGGGACTAGCGGGAGCTCCTACAATGAGCAGTTCTTC. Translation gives CSATTIGTSGSSYNEQFF.